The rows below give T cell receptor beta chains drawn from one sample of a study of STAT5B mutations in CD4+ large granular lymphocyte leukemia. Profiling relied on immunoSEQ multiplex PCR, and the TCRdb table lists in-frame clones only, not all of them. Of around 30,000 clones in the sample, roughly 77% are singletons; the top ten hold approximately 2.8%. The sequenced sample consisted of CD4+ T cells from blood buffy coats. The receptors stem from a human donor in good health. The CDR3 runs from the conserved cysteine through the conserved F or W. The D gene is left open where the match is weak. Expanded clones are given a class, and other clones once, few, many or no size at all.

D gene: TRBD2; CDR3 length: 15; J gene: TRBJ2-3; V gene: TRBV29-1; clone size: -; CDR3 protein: CSVRVGTSGPGTQYF; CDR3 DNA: TGCAGCGTTAGAGTAGGGACTAGCGGTCCCGGTACGCAGTATTTT
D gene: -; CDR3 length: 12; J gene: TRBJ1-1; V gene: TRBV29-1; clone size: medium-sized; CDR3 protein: CSVVAGNTEAFF; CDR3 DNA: TGCAGCGTTGTGGCCGGGAACACTGAAGCTTTCTTT
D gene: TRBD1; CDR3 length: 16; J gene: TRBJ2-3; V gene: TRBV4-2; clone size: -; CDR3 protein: CASSQVGTGSEVTQYF; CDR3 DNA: TGTGCCAGCAGCCAAGTTGGGACAGGATCCGAGGTTACGCAGTATTTT
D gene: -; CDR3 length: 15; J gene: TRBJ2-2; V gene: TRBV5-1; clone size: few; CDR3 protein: CASRPGGATNGELFF; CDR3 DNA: TGCGCCAGCAGACCGGGTGGGGCTACAAACGGGGAGCTGTTTTTT
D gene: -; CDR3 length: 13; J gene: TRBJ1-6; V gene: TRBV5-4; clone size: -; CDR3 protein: CASSKGVSSPLHF; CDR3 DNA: TGTGCCAGCAGCAAAGGGGTATCTTCACCCCTCCACTTT
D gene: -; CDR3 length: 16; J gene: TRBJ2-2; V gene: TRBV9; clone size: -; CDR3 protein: CASSAYGLVNTGELFF; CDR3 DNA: TGTGCCAGCAGCGCCTACGGACTCGTTAACACCGGGGAGCTGTTTTTT
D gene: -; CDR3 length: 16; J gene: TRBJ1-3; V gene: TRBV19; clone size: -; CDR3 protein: CASSPNGQLSGNTIYF; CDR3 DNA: TGTGCCAGTAGTCCGAATGGACAGCTCTCTGGAAACACCATATATTTT
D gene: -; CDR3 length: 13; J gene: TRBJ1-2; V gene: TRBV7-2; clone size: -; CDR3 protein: CASSFSGFYGYTF; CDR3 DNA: TGTGCCAGCAGCTTTTCAGGGTTTTATGGCTACACCTTC
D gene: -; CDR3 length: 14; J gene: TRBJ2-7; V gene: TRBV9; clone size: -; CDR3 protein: CASSVVAGYYEQYF; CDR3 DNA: TGTGCCAGCAGCGTAGTCGCAGGGTACTACGAGCAGTACTTC
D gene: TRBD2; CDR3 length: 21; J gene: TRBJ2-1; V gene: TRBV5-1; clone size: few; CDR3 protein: CASSFGPPKTSGTDRRNEQFF; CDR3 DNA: TGCGCCAGCAGCTTCGGCCCGCCCAAAACTAGCGGGACTGACCGACGAAATGAGCAGTTCTTC
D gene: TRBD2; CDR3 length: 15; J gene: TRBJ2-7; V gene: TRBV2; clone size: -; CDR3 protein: CASGGVGRDAGEQYF; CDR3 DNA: TGTGCCAGCGGGGGGGTTGGAAGGGACGCTGGCGAGCAGTACTTC
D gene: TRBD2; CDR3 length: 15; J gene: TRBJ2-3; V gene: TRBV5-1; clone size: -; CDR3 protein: CASSLSGGGTDTQYF; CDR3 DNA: TGCGCCAGCAGCTTAAGCGGGGGGGGCACAGATACGCAGTATTTT
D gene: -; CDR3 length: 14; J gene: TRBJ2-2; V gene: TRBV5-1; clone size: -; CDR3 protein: CASSLVVSSGELFF; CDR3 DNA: TGCGCCAGCAGCTTGGTCGTTTCGTCCGGGGAGCTGTTTTTT
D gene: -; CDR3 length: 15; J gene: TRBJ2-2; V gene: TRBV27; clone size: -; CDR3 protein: CATHKRLGLAGELFF; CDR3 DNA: TGTGCCACCCATAAACGGTTAGGCTTGGCCGGGGAGCTGTTTTTT
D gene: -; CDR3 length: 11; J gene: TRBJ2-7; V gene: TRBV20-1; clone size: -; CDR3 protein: CSVWTAYEQYF; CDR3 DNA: TGCAGTGTATGGACGGCCTACGAGCAGTACTTC
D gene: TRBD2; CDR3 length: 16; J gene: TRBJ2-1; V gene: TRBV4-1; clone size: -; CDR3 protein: CASSPTVLAGGGEQFF; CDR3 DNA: TGCGCCAGCAGCCCTACAGTCCTAGCGGGAGGGGGTGAGCAGTTCTTC
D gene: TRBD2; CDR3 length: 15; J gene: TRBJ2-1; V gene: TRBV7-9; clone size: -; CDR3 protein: CASSLVRTSGDEQFF; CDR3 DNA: TGTGCCAGCAGCTTAGTAAGGACTAGCGGGGATGAGCAGTTCTTC
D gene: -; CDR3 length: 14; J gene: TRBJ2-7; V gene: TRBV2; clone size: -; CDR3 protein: CASGGISGRYEQYF; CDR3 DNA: TGTGCCAGCGGGGGAATTTCGGGCCGTTACGAGCAGTACTTC
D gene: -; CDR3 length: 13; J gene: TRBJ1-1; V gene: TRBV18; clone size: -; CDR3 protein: CASSPALNTEAFF; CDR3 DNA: TGTGCCAGCTCACCCGCCCTGAACACTGAAGCTTTCTTT
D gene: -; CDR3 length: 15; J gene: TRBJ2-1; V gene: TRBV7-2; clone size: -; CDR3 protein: CASSLEPGDYNEQFF; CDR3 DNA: TGTGCCAGCAGCTTAGAACCGGGAGATTACAATGAGCAGTTCTTC
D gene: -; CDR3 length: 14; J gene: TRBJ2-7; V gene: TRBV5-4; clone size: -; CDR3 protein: CASSAPGPSYEQYF; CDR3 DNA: TGTGCCAGCAGCGCTCCGGGACCGAGCTACGAGCAGTACTTC
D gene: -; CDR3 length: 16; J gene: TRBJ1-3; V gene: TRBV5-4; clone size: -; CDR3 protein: CASSLASPGGGNTIYF; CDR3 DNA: TGTGCCAGCAGCTTGGCTTCCCCGGGGGGGGGAAACACCATATATTTT